These 27 T cell receptor beta chains were all obtained from the same sample, sequenced in a study of post-analysis software for immune sequencing data. cDNA libraries of TCR beta carried unique molecular identifiers. TCRdb itself ran the PCR reads through MiXCR, one entry per CDR3 protein. The top ten clones hold 9.5% to 13% of a sample with about 500,000 distinct CDR3 sequences, around 40% of them seen once. Notes on the study in general: Controls showed lower frequencies than patients for roughly 5 TRBV segments, and TRBV5-6, TRBV5-1 and TRBV20-1 were among these.

Their target antigens are unknown. The specimen sequenced was blood. The source of these receptors is a girl aged 10 to 17 with multiple sclerosis.

The chain has TRBV4-3 and TRBJ2-7; 8 bases agree with TRBD2. The germline gives CDR1 LGHNA, CDR2 YSLEER. After removal of 0 bases from V and 2 bases from J, the junction contained 6 bases not matched to a gene. The CDR3 extends over 16 amino acids. CDR3 bases: TGCGCCAGCAGCCAAGATAGAAGCGGGAGTACCTACGAGCAGTACTTC. Amino acids: CASSQDRSGSTYEQYF.

This clonotype was detected only a few times. J is TRBJ1-4 and V is TRBV6-5; tentatively, D is TRBD1 (5 bases). Germline V gene lookup returns CDR1 MNHEY and CDR2 SVGAGI. This CDR3 contains 14 residues. Trimming shortened V by 2 bases and J by 5 bases, and 9 bases separated the two germline ends. In DNA form, the CDR3 reads TGTGCCAGCAGTTACGAGGGGTACAATGAAAAACTGTTTTTT. The encoded protein is CASSYEGYNEKLFF.

This sequence joins TRBV15 and TRBJ2-3, with 7 bases aligning to TRBD1. J gave up 6 bases and V 5 bases, and 8 bases lay outside the gene matches. This CDR3 spans 14 amino acids. Germline-derived CDR1 and CDR2 are LNHNV and YYDKDF (reference sequence). CDR3 protein: CATSSRQGQDTQYF. In DNA, the CDR3 is TGTGCCACCAGCTCCCGACAGGGTCAGGATACGCAGTATTTT.

This clonotype was observed a handful of times. The chain carries TRBV12-3 or TRBV12-4 and TRBJ1-2, with a possible D match to TRBD1 (5 bases). The V end was cut by 0 bases, the J end by 4 bases, with 9 bases between. The CDR3 is 14 amino acids. The CDR3 here is CASSLAGTTYGYTF. The CDR3 DNA follows: TGTGCCAGCAGTTTAGCCGGGACCACCTATGGCTACACCTTC.

V and J are TRBV6-1 and TRBJ2-1; D gene uncertain. V was trimmed by 9 bases and J by 0 bases, leaving 9 bases between them. This CDR3 spans 13 amino acids. Germline V gene sequence: CDR1 MNHNS, CDR2 SASEGT. For the CDR3, the DNA is TGTGCCAGTACCGGCCCCTCCTACAATGAGCAGTTCTTC. This sequence encodes CASTGPSYNEQFF.

This rearrangement joins TRBV12-3 or TRBV12-4 to TRBJ2-1; the match to TRBD2 covers 7 bases. V lost 2 bases and J lost 5; bases outside the gene matches: 6. CDR3 size: 15 residues. The CDR3 nucleotides read TGTGCCAGCAGTTTAAGGTCTAGCGGACACAATGAGCAGTTCTTC. It is translated as CASSLRSSGHNEQFF.

The V gene is TRBV5-1, the J gene TRBJ2-5; TRBD2 matches at 10 bases. The DNA end is more similar to TRBJ2-7, so the J call may be wrong. CDR1 and CDR2 from the germline V gene are SGHRS and YFSETQ. The CDR3 has 19 amino acids. The CDR3 is CASSLGHRTSGNSNYEQYF. In DNA, the CDR3 is TGCGCCAGCAGCTTGGGACACCGGACTAGCGGAAACAGTAACTACGAGCAGTACTTC.

This clonotype appeared a few times. The chain links TRBV6-1 to TRBJ2-5; D is possibly TRBD2 (6 bases). The CDR3 length is 15 residues. Germline V gene data show CDR1 as MNHNS and CDR2 as SASEGT. In nucleotides, the CDR3 is TGTGTCCACGCCGAACGGGGAGGATCCAGAGAGACCCAGTACTTC. Protein sequence: CVHAERGGSRETQYF.

V gene TRBV20-1 combines with J gene TRBJ1-2, with 9 positions matching TRBD1. The CDR3 spans 14 residues. Germline lookup yields CDR1 DFQATT and CDR2 SNEGSKA (reference sequence). The V gene end was trimmed by 3 bases and the J gene end by 1 base; junction bases not matched to a gene: 3. CDR3 coding DNA: TGCAGTGCTAGGGACAGGGGCTTTAACTATGGCTACACCTTC. Translation: CSARDRGFNYGYTF.

This clonotype was recorded many times. The V and J genes are TRBV20-1 and TRBJ2-3; 8 bases are shared with TRBD2. This CDR3 region has 13 residues. CDR1 DFQATT and CDR2 SNEGSKA come from the germline V gene (reference sequence). V shed 3 bases, J shed 1 base, and the junction held 0 bases outside the gene matches. The CDR3 coding sequence is TGCAGTGCTAGGACTAGCGGCACAGATACGCAGTATTTT. Encoded protein: CSARTSGTDTQYF.

In its sample, this clonotype was seen a few times. The junction differs from germline at one of its ends, possibly a read error. The chain employs TRBV5-1 and TRBJ2-5, with 13 bases that match TRBD2. Near its end, the DNA agrees better with TRBJ2-7, so the J call may be wrong. The length of the CDR3 is 18 residues. Germline CDR1 is SGHRS and CDR2 is YFSETQ. CDR3 sequence (DNA): TGCACCAGCAGCCCCGGGGAGGGACTAGCGGGACCAAAGTACGAGCAGTACTTC. As protein: CTSSPGEGLAGPKYEQYF.

This clonotype came up many times. V usage is TRBV29-1 and J usage is TRBJ2-3; D not certain. V lost 1 base, J lost 9 bases, and 8 bases lay in between. CDR3 length: 11 amino acids. Germline CDR1 is SQVTM and CDR2 is ANQGSEA. The CDR3 reads CSVEGVGTQYF. As DNA, the CDR3 is TGCAGCGTTGAAGGTGTGGGAACGCAGTATTTT.

The rearrangement joins TRBV28 to TRBJ1-1; no clear D. The V end was cut by 4 bases, the J end by 4 bases, with 13 bases between. From germline, CDR1 is MDHEN and CDR2 SYDVKM. CDR3 length equals 14 residues. The DNA for the CDR3 is TGTGCCAGCAGTTCCCCGAATGAGGGCACTGAAGCTTTCTTT. It codes for CASSSPNEGTEAFF.

The genes are TRBV20-1 and TRBJ2-3; D possibly corresponds to TRBD2 (5 bases). V was pared by 3 bases and J by 0 bases, with 13 bases between. Germline lookup yields CDR1 DFQATT and CDR2 SNEGSKA (reference sequence). The CDR3 has 15 amino acids. The CDR3: CSASIVAGSTDTQYF. As DNA, the CDR3 is TGCAGTGCTAGTATAGTCGCGGGTAGCACAGATACGCAGTATTTT.

The chain joins TRBV7-3 to TRBJ2-3, with D perhaps TRBD2 (6 bases). V was shortened by 5 bases and J by 1 base, with 16 bases between the two germline ends. CDR3 length: 16 amino acids. CDR1 and CDR2 from the germline V gene are SGHTA and FQGTGA. CDR3 bases: TGTGCCAGCAGCCGCGGGGCCCCCGGAGGCACAGATACGCAGTATTTT. This codes for CASSRGAPGGTDTQYF.

This clonotype was seen more than once but under ten times. The chain uses TRBV20-1 and TRBJ2-1; the D gene is possibly TRBD2 (5 bases). The V gene's germline CDR1 is DFQATT and CDR2 SNEGSKA (reference sequence). V was pared by 2 bases and J by 0 bases, with 11 bases between. This CDR3 is built from 15 residues. The DNA of the CDR3 is TGCAGTGCTAGAAACTTAGCGAGCTCCTACAATGAGCAGTTCTTC. Protein: CSARNLASSYNEQFF.

The sample holds a few counts of this clonotype. The V and J genes are TRBV10-3 and TRBJ2-7; 8 bases align to TRBD2. The V and J ends lost 7 bases and 5 bases, in that order; junction bases with no gene match: 1. Germline V gene data show CDR1 as ENHRY and CDR2 as SYGVKD. The CDR3 is made up of 11 amino acids. CDR3 region: CAITGGDEQYF. CDR3 sequence (DNA): TGTGCCATCACGGGAGGGGACGAGCAGTACTTC.

The rearrangement uses TRBV7-2 and TRBJ2-3; TRBD1 might be the D (7 bases). CDR1 is SGHTA, CDR2 FQGNSA, per germline. Trimming pared 0 bases from V and 0 bases from J, leaving 13 bases between. The CDR3 runs 17 residues. In nucleotides, the CDR3 is TGTGCCAGCAGCTTAGCAGGGGGCGGGGTGAGCACAGATACGCAGTATTTT. This gives the protein CASSLAGGGVSTDTQYF.

The chain employs TRBV5-1 and TRBJ2-3, with TRBD2 matching 9 bases. With 4 bases clipped from V and 4 bases from J, the junction kept 7 bases outside the gene matches. The germline V gene encodes CDR1 SGHRS and CDR2 YFSETQ. CDR3 length: 15 amino acids. CDR3 sequence: CASSLSGSPPDTQYF. The DNA for the CDR3 is TGCGCCAGCAGCCTTAGCGGGAGCCCTCCAGATACGCAGTATTTT.

The V and J genes are TRBV7-3 and TRBJ1-1; no clear D. The CDR3 contains 14 residues. Trimming removed 5 bases from V and 4 bases from J, with 14 bases in between. Per germline, CDR1 SGHTA and CDR2 FQGTGA. The CDR3 DNA sequence: TGTGCCAGCAGCCCAAACGGGGAGAGCACTGAAGCTTTCTTT. Protein product: CASSPNGESTEAFF.

This clonotype was observed a handful of times. This sequence joins TRBV3-1 and TRBJ2-7; D might be TRBD2 (5 bases). This CDR3 is 14 amino acids long. With 0 bases removed from V and 4 bases from J, the gap between germline ends came to 10 bases. CDR1 and CDR2 (germline): LGHDT, YNNKEL (reference sequence). The CDR3 sequence: CASSQDGSGYEQYF. The CDR3, as DNA: TGTGCCAGCAGCCAAGATGGGAGCGGATACGAGCAGTACTTC.

This clonotype was recorded a few times. The genes are TRBV10-1 and TRBJ1-2; D gene uncertain. This CDR3 region has 13 residues. Trimming took off 3 bases at V and 2 bases at J, with 7 bases between the two ends. CDR1 and CDR2 (germline): WNHNN, SYGVQD (reference sequence). The CDR3 DNA follows: TGCGCCAGCAGTGAAACACAGAACTATGGCTACACCTTC. It translates to CASSETQNYGYTF.

This clonotype was seen once. The CDR3 loop reads CAISERSGSSYNEQFF. As DNA, the CDR3 is TGTGCCATCAGTGAGCGTAGCGGGAGCTCCTACAATGAGCAGTTCTTC. The rearrangement joins TRBV10-3 to TRBJ2-1; TRBD2 aligns across 9 bases. There are 16 residues in the CDR3. Germline-derived CDR1 and CDR2 are ENHRY and SYGVKD. With V trimmed by 2 bases and J by 0 bases, 2 bases remained unmatched.

This clonotype was found once. CDR3 amino acids: CSVSSGEQFF. The CDR3 DNA follows: TGCAGCGTTTCCTCGGGTGAGCAGTTCTTC. The chain joins TRBV29-1 to TRBJ2-1; D is unresolved. The CDR3 is 10 residues long. Trimming took off 5 bases at V and 9 bases at J, with 8 bases between the two ends. The germline gives CDR1 SQVTM, CDR2 ANQGSEA.

The chain uses TRBV5-1 and TRBJ2-3, with TRBD1 matching 7 bases. This CDR3 comprises 16 residues. V was pared by 0 bases and J by 2 bases, with 6 bases of the junction left unmatched. The V gene's germline CDR1 is SGHRS and CDR2 YFSETQ. The CDR3 DNA follows: TGCGCCAGCAGCTTGGGAACAGGGGCCCTCACAGATACGCAGTATTTT. Its protein is CASSLGTGALTDTQYF.

The chain employs TRBV6-2 or TRBV6-3 and TRBJ2-7, with D tentatively TRBD1 (6 bases). There are 15 residues in the CDR3. V shed 6 bases and J shed 0 bases, with 15 bases lying between them. Germline assignment: CDR1 MNHEY and CDR2 SVGEGT. In DNA form, the CDR3 reads TGTGCCAGCAGACATAGGGGGACCCACTCCTACGAGCAGTACTTC. Its protein product is CASRHRGTHSYEQYF.

This clonotype showed up just a few times. V and J are TRBV12-3 or TRBV12-4 and TRBJ2-3, with 10 nucleotides matching TRBD1. The trim removed 7 bases at V and 2 bases at J, leaving 6 bases unmatched. The CDR3 spans 15 residues. The CDR3 protein is CASTRTGGDTDTQYF. The CDR3 coding sequence is TGTGCCAGCACCCGGACAGGGGGGGACACAGATACGCAGTATTTT.